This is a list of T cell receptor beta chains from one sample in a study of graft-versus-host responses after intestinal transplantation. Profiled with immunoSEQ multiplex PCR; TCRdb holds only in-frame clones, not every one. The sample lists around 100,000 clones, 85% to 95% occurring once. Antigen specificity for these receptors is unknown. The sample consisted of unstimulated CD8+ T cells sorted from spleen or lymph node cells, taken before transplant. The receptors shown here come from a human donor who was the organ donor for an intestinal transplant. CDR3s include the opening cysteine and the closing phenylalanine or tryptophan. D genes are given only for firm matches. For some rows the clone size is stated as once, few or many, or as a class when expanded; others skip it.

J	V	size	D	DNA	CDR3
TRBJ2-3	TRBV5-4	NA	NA	TGTGCCAGCAGCTTGCGACGGGAGCAGACAGATACGCAGTATTTT	CASSLRREQTDTQYF
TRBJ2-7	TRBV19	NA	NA	TGTGCCAGTAGTATGCACCTATATTACGAGCAGTACTTC	CASSMHLYYEQYF
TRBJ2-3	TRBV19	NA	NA	TGTGCCAGTAGTGTGGGTGGGACTAGCACAGATACGCAGTATTTT	CASSVGGTSTDTQYF
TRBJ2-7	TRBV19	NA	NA	TGTGCCAGTAGTATCGGGACAACGAGCTCCTACGAGCAGTACTTC	CASSIGTTSSYEQYF
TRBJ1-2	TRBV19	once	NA	TGTGCCAGCTTGGGAGAGCGGGAGAGCGGCTACACCTTC	CASLGERESGYTF
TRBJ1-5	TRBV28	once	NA	TGTGCCACCCCGGACAGTAGGCGGGATCAGCCCCAGCATTTT	CATPDSRRDQPQHF
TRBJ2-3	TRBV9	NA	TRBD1	TGTGCCAGCAGCGTAGTGGGACAGGGTATGGATACGCAGTATTTT	CASSVVGQGMDTQYF
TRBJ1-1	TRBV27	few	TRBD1	TGTGCCAGCAGTTTCCGCAGACAGGGCGGTGAAGCTTTCTTT	CASSFRRQGGEAFF
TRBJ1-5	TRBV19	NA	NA	TGTGCCAGTAGTATCTCCACTAATCAGCCCCAGCATTTT	CASSISTNQPQHF
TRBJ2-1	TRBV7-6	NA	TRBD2	TGTGCCAGCAGCTTAGTTTGGAACGGGAGGGGAAGTGAGCAGTTCTTC	CASSLVWNGRGSEQFF
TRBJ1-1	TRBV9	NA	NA	TGTGCCAGCAGCGTAGAGGGCGGATGGGGTACTGAAGCTTTCTTT	CASSVEGGWGTEAFF
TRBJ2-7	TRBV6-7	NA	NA	TGTGCCAGCAGTTCCACGCCACCCGGGGCGCGGCAGGGAGCCTACGAGCAGTACTTC	CASSSTPPGARQGAYEQYF
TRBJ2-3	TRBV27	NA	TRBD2	TGTGCCAGCAGTTTGGAGGGACTAGCGGCTAGCACAGATACGCAGTATTTT	CASSLEGLAASTDTQYF
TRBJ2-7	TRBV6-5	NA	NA	TGTGCCAGCAGTTACTCCGGGACCTCGGGGCTCGAGCAGTACTTC	CASSYSGTSGLEQYF
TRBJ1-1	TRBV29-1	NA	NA	TGCAGCGTTGGACGGCGAGGAAACATGAACACTGAAGCTTTCTTT	CSVGRRGNMNTEAFF
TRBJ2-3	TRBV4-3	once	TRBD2	TGCGCCAGCAGCCAAGATGTTTGGGGGGGAAGCACAGATACGCAGTATTTT	CASSQDVWGGSTDTQYF
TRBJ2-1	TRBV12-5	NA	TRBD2	TGTGCTAGTGGGAATTGGGGACTAGCGGCTTCAGGTGAGCAGTTCTTC	CASGNWGLAASGEQFF
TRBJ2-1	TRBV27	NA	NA	TGTGCCAGCAGTTTATCGAGCAATGAGCAGTTCTTC	CASSLSSNEQFF
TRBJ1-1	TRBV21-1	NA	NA	TGTGCCAGCAGTGGGGAACGGGGGACCACTGAAGCTTTCTTT	CASSGERGTTEAFF
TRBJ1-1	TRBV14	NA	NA	TGTGCCAGCAGCCAAGGGTTAGCAGGAATGAACACTGAAGCTTTCTTT	CASSQGLAGMNTEAFF